This T cell receptor (beta chain) stems from a study of T cell responses to AZD1222 COVID-19 vaccine. Study-level points and caveats: Nearly half of spike-specific TCRs reportedly go after variant regions that carry no mutations.

CDR3 size: 11 residues. CDR1 MDHEN and CDR2 SYDVKM come from the germline V gene. The V and J ends lost 5 bases and 3 bases respectively, with 5 bases between them. The method was immunoSEQ multiplex PCR; TCRdb's version includes in-frame clones alone and lacks a portion of them. In the table there are over 100,000 clones, roughly 87% of which are singletons. This clone came up a few times. Its antigen is not identified. The chain carries TRBV28 and TRBJ2-7, with D uncertain. The source is an adult in good health. The material sequenced was peripheral blood, taken on day 0 of AZD1222 vaccination. CDR3 sequence: CASSESYEQYF. CDR3 in DNA: TGTGCCAGCAGTGAAAGCTACGAGCAGTACTTC.